This T cell receptor beta chain was sequenced in a study of glioma-infiltrating T cells after dendritic cell vaccination. Clones were sequenced by immunoSEQ multiplex PCR, and TCRdb holds only the in-frame ones, with some missing. Here the sample spans tens of thousands of clones, less than 85% being singletons. As for time point: after dendritic cell vaccination, including at tumor progression/relapse. The input for sequencing was blood, taken after dendritic cell vaccination. The receptor was derived from a human donor with glioblastoma.

The CDR3 nucleotides are TGTGCCAGCAGTCCCCCGGGACTAGCGGGGAGTACGCAGTATTTT. Protein: CASSPPGLAGSTQYF. V gene TRBV27 combines with J gene TRBJ2-3; 13 nucleotides agree with TRBD2. Germline CDR1 reads MNHEY; CDR2 reads SMNVEV (reference sequence). J was trimmed by 8 bases and V by 5 bases; bases with no gene match: 7. The CDR3 is 15 residues long.